This TCR beta chain emerged from a study of blood T cell repertoires in COVID-19. Study-wide background: The United States, Italy and Spain supplied acute and convalescent COVID-19 samples. Sample material is recorded as cDNA or gDNA derived from T cells, B-cell-depleted T cells, or PBMCs.

Deletions cut 6 bases from V and 9 bases from J, with 17 bases between. Germline CDR1 SQVTM, CDR2 ANQGSEA. This CDR3 has 12 residues. Per the authors' pipeline: The assay estimated nucleated cells by amplifying reference gene primers. Generated by immunoSEQ multiplex PCR, the TCRdb table keeps only in-frame clones and is missing some. V and J calls and clone size are given by that table; D and trimming were obtained from the DNA. This sample carries some 150,000 clones, approximately 86% of them seen once, and the ten largest clones take 3%. The sequence was obtained from a middle-aged woman with active or convalescent COVID-19. This chain uses TRBV29-1 with TRBJ1-1; tentative D call: TRBD1 (6 bases). Sample: peripheral blood. This CDR3 reads CSVIDRSLQAFF. The CDR3 DNA sequence: TGCAGCGTCATCGACAGGAGCTTACAAGCTTTCTTT.